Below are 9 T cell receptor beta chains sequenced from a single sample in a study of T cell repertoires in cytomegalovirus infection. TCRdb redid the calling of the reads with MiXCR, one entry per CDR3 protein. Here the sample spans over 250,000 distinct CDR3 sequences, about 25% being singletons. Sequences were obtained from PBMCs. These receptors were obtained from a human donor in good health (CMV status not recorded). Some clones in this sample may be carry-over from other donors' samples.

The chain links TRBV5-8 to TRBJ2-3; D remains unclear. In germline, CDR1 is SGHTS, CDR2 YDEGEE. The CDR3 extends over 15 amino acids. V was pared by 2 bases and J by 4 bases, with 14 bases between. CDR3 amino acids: CASSFVGFYADTQYF. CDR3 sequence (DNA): TGTGCCAGCAGCTTCGTAGGGTTTTATGCAGATACGCAGTATTTT.

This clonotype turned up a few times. DNA for the CDR3: TGTGCCAGCAGCACTGGCACAACGAACACCGGGGAGCTGTTTTTT. It specifies CASSTGTTNTGELFF. The chain carries TRBV7-2 and TRBJ2-2; the D is unclear. V dropped 5 bases and J dropped 0 bases, with 10 bases sitting between them. Germline V CDR1 and CDR2: SGHTA, FQGNSA. The CDR3 is 15 amino acids.

The CDR3 nucleotides read TGTGCCAGCAGCTTAAGCGGGAGACCCCCCGATACGCAGTATTTT. Protein: CASSLSGRPPDTQYF. The rearrangement uses TRBV11-2 and TRBJ2-3; 8 nucleotides agree with TRBD2. This CDR3 contains 15 residues. V shed 2 bases and J 6 bases; nucleotides not matched to a gene: 7. CDR1 and CDR2 (germline): SGHAT, FQNNGV.

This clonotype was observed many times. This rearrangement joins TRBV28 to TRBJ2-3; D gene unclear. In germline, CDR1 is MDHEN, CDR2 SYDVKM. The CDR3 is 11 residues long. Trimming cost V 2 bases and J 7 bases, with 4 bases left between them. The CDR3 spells CASSLGYTQYF. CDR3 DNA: TGTGCCAGCAGTTTAGGATATACGCAGTATTTT.

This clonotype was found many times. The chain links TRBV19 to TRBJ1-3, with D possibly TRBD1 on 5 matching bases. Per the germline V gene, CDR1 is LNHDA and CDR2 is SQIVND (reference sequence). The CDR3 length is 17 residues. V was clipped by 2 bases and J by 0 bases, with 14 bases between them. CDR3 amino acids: CASSIRPDSLSGNTIYF. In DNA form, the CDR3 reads TGTGCCAGTAGTATACGGCCAGACAGCCTCTCTGGAAACACCATATATTTT.

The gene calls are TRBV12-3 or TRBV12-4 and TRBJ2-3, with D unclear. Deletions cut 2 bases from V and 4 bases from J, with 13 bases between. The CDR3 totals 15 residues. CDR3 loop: CASSLPETWADTQYF. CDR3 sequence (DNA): TGTGCCAGCAGTTTACCGGAAACTTGGGCAGATACGCAGTATTTT.

Here the CDR3 DNA reads TGTGCCAGCTCCCCAGACAGGGATGAGCAGTTCTTC. It codes for CASSPDRDEQFF. The rearrangement uses TRBV18 and TRBJ2-1; 7 nucleotides match TRBD1. The CDR3 length is 12 residues. Germline V lookup: CDR1 KGHSH, CDR2 LQKENI. V dropped 6 bases and J dropped 8; count of bases not matched to a gene: 4.

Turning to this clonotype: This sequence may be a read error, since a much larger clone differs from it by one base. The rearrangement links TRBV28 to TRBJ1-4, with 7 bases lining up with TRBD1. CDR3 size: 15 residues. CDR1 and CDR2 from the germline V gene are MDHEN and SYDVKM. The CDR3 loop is CTSTPGGRPNEKLFF. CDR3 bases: TGTACCAGCACTCCAGGGGGGAGGCCTAATGAAAAACTGTTTTTT.

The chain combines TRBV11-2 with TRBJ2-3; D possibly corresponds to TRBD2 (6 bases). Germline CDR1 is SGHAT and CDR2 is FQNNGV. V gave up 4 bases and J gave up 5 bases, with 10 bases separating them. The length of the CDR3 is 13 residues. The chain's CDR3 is CASSYRDLDTQYF. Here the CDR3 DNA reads TGTGCCAGCAGCTACCGGGACTTAGATACGCAGTATTTT.